Below, 18 T cell receptor beta chains from the same sample are listed, as sequenced in a study of cytomegalovirus exposure and HLA in healthy donors. The PCR contained 60 Vbeta and 13 Jbeta primers. Produced via immunoSEQ multiplex PCR; TCRdb's table is partial and in-frame only. The table lists 140,000 to 150,000 clones, 66% of them singletons. Material: PBMCs. These receptors all stem from a woman in her sixties in good health and CMV-seronegative.

The genes are TRBV19 and TRBJ1-6; 7 bases line up with TRBD1. Trimming removed 7 bases from V and 7 bases from J; junction bases left unmatched: 4. The CDR3 totals 13 residues. Germline V CDR1 and CDR2: LNHDA, SQIVND (reference sequence). This CDR3 reads CASMGDSNSPLHF. DNA of the CDR3: TGTGCCAGTATGGGGGACAGCAATTCACCCCTCCACTTT.

Only a few counts were recorded for this clone. This rearrangement joins TRBV6-5 to TRBJ2-1, with a possible D match to TRBD1 (6 bases). Germline V gene sequence: CDR1 MNHEY, CDR2 SVGAGI. CDR3 length: 16 amino acids. V was clipped by 4 bases and J by 4 bases, with 17 bases between them. Written as DNA, the CDR3 is TGTGCCAGCAGTTCCGCACACAGGGTCCCTTACAATGAGCAGTTCTTC. This codes for CASSSAHRVPYNEQFF.

Written as DNA, the CDR3 is TGTGCCAGCAGCGGACAGGGGTACAATGAGCAGTTCTTC. It yields the protein CASSGQGYNEQFF. The chain links TRBV7-9 to TRBJ2-1; TRBD1 agrees at 9 bases. Germline CDR1 is SEHNR and CDR2 is FQNEAQ (reference sequence). J lost 4 bases, V lost 5 bases, and 0 bases had no gene match. This CDR3 is 13 amino acids long.

The gene calls are TRBV11-2 and TRBJ2-3; the match to TRBD2 covers 8 bases. CDR1 is SGHAT and CDR2 is FQNNGV in the germline V gene. The CDR3 loop spans 15 amino acids. With 3 bases clipped from V and 6 bases from J, the junction kept 8 bases outside the gene matches. In nucleotides, the CDR3 is TGTGCCAGCAGCTTGCCGGGGGGGCGAGCGGATACGCAGTATTTT. Its translation: CASSLPGGRADTQYF.

The chain combines TRBV19 with TRBJ1-2, with D possibly being TRBD1 (6 bases). The CDR3 consists of 13 residues. The V end was cut by 6 bases, the J end by 1 base, with 9 bases between. Germline V gene data show CDR1 as LNHDA and CDR2 as SQIVND (reference sequence). This CDR3 reads CASSRDINYGYTF. The CDR3 DNA reads TGTGCCAGTAGCCGGGACATTAACTATGGCTACACCTTC.

The chain is built from TRBV6-5 and TRBJ1-1, with D hard to call. Germline loops: CDR1 MNHEY, CDR2 SVGAGI. V was cut by 1 base and J by 6 bases, with 12 bases left in between. The CDR3 extends over 14 amino acids. This CDR3 is CASSYFGGVAEAFF. CDR3 DNA sequence: TGTGCCAGCAGTTACTTCGGCGGGGTTGCTGAAGCTTTCTTT.

This clone was detected only a few times. Germline is not matched at one junction end, which may reflect a read error. CDR3 in amino acids: CASSSPSF. Written as DNA, the CDR3 is TGTGCCAGCAGCTCCCCTAGCTTC. This sequence joins TRBV27 and TRBJ2-7; D remains unclear. In germline, CDR1 is MNHEY, CDR2 SMNVEV (reference sequence). There are 8 residues in the CDR3.

There are a few counts of this clone. V usage is TRBV2 and J usage is TRBJ1-4, with TRBD1 matching over 8 bases. In germline, CDR1 is SNHLY, CDR2 FYNNEI. The CDR3 has 14 amino acids. V gave up 6 bases and J gave up 10 bases; unmatched junction bases: 10. The CDR3 DNA follows: TGTGCCAGCAGCCCCGGACAGGGTGGCCGAAAACTGTTTTTT. Protein product: CASSPGQGGRKLFF.

This sequence joins TRBV19 and TRBJ2-3; tentative D call: TRBD1 (5 bases). The ends were cut back, 0 bases at V and 8 bases at J, with 18 bases in the middle. Germline-derived CDR1 and CDR2 are LNHDA and SQIVND (reference sequence). The CDR3 length is 16 residues. CDR3 bases: TGTGCCAGTAGTATAGAGAACAGGTCCGGCTTTGTTACGCAGTATTTT. This encodes CASSIENRSGFVTQYF.

The chain couples TRBV6-1 to TRBJ2-3; TRBD2 is a possible D gene (6 bases). CDR1 and CDR2 (germline): MNHNS, SASEGT. V lost 4 bases, J lost 5 bases, and 10 bases lay in between. This CDR3 has 13 residues. The CDR3 DNA follows: TGTGCCAGCAGTGGCTTCGGGGGAGATACGCAGTATTTT. Protein sequence: CASSGFGGDTQYF.

The CDR3 loop is CASRYPGTSGIMGRETQYF. The CDR3 DNA is TGTGCCAGCAGATACCCCGGGACTAGCGGGATCATGGGTCGAGAGACCCAGTACTTC. The chain uses TRBV5-6 and TRBJ2-5; 13 nucleotides line up with TRBD2. CDR3 size: 19 residues. V gave up 5 bases and J gave up 4 bases; unmatched junction bases: 17. Per germline, CDR1 SGHDT and CDR2 YYEEEE.

The rearrangement joins TRBV11-2 to TRBJ2-5; D is perhaps TRBD1 (5 bases). The germline gives CDR1 SGHAT, CDR2 FQNNGV. The CDR3 is made up of 13 amino acids. With 4 bases removed from V and 12 bases from J, the gap between germline ends came to 18 bases. The CDR3 protein is CASSSYRKFPEYF. CDR3 DNA: TGTGCCAGCAGCTCATACAGGAAATTCCCAGAGTACTTC.

The J gene is TRBJ2-7, the V gene TRBV7-2, with a tentative D call TRBD2 (6 bases). This CDR3 is 14 amino acids long. Germline values: CDR1 SGHTA, CDR2 FQGNSA. V lost 5 bases, J lost 7 bases, and 18 bases lay in between. This CDR3 reads CASSTTGTSTEQYF. CDR3 nucleotides: TGTGCCAGCAGCACCACCGGGACTTCTACAGAGCAGTACTTC.

This clone was recorded once. The chain couples TRBV7-9 to TRBJ2-3; TRBD2 matches at 9 bases. Germline CDR1 and CDR2: SEHNR and FQNEAQ (reference sequence). This CDR3 spans 15 amino acids. J gave up 2 bases and V 8 bases, and 8 bases lay outside the gene matches. The CDR3 region has the DNA TGTGCCAGCTCCTCCGGGACTAGCCTCACAGATACGCAGTATTTT. Translation: CASSSGTSLTDTQYF.

The genes are TRBV7-9 and TRBJ2-3; D unresolved. The CDR3 loop spans 17 amino acids. The V end was cut by 0 bases, the J end by 0 bases, with 13 bases between. The V gene's germline CDR1 is SEHNR and CDR2 FQNEAQ (reference sequence). CDR3 sequence reads: CASSLAVVARSTDTQYF. The CDR3 nucleotides are TGTGCCAGCAGCTTAGCGGTTGTGGCCAGGAGCACAGATACGCAGTATTTT.

The chain couples TRBV10-3 to TRBJ2-7, with a weak D call TRBD1 (5 bases). CDR1 ENHRY and CDR2 SYGVKD come from the germline V gene. The V and J ends lost 6 bases and 2 bases respectively, with 8 bases between them. This CDR3 contains 12 residues. CDR3 nucleotides: TGTGCCATCAGCCCAGGGCCCTACGAGCAGTACTTC. It translates to CAISPGPYEQYF.

This clone turned up a few times. The chain combines TRBV7-2 with TRBJ1-2, with 8 bases that match TRBD1. CDR1 is SGHTA and CDR2 is FQGNSA in the germline V gene. J gave up 8 bases and V 4 bases, and 9 bases lay outside the gene matches. The CDR3 consists of 14 residues. CDR3 sequence (DNA): TGTGCCAGCAGCTCCCAGGACAGGGTCGCCGGCTACACCTTC. Translated, it gives CASSSQDRVAGYTF.

V gene TRBV5-1 combines with J gene TRBJ2-3; D is uncertain. The CDR3 length is 14 residues. V lost 0 bases to trimming and J lost 4 bases, with 9 bases between them. Germline V gene sequence: CDR1 SGHRS, CDR2 YFSETQ. The CDR3 sequence: CASSLGQRPDTQYF. The DNA for the CDR3 is TGCGCCAGCAGCTTGGGTCAGCGACCAGATACGCAGTATTTT.